These 7 T cell receptor beta chains originate from one sample sequenced in a study of OX40 agonist ivuxolimab in advanced cancers. TCRdb keeps only in-frame clones here, not all; method: immunoSEQ multiplex PCR. The sample contains about 79,000 clones, roughly 84% of which appear only once. Here the sequenced sample was CD4+ or CD8+ T cells sorted from blood, taken in a trial of the OX40 agonist ivuxolimab. The receptors were sampled from an adult with an advanced solid tumor such as melanoma, head and neck, liver or kidney cancer.

The chain employs TRBV5-1 and TRBJ2-2; 8 positions agree with TRBD2. The germline V gene encodes CDR1 SGHRS and CDR2 YFSETQ. J was trimmed by 7 bases and V by 1 base; bases with no gene match: 12. CDR3 length: 17 residues. DNA for the CDR3: TGCGCCAGCAGCTTGCCACCCGGGACTAGTGGCAACGGGGAGCTGTTTTTT. Protein sequence: CASSLPPGTSGNGELFF.

The chain uses TRBV5-5 and TRBJ2-7; D unclear. The CDR3 is made up of 11 amino acids. V lost 2 bases and J 3 bases, leaving 3 bases between the germline ends. The germline gives CDR1 SGHKS, CDR2 YYEKEE (reference sequence). CDR3 nucleotide sequence: TGTGCCAGCAGCTTTGGCTACGAGCAGTACTTC. This translates into CASSFGYEQYF.

The chain is built from TRBV27 and TRBJ2-1; 8 bases align to TRBD1. The J segment lost 9 bases and the V segment lost 2 bases, leaving 12 bases of the junction unmatched. CDR1 MNHEY and CDR2 SMNVEV come from the germline V gene (reference sequence). CDR3 length: 16 amino acids. The CDR3 bases are TGTGCCAGCAGTTTACTTCGACAGGGGTTCCGGGGTGAGCAGTTCTTC. It encodes CASSLLRQGFRGEQFF.

This chain links TRBV2 with TRBJ2-5; D ambiguous. The germline V and J ends were trimmed by 2 bases and 9 bases, with 10 bases remaining between them. The CDR3 is 12 residues long. The germline gives CDR1 SNHLY, CDR2 FYNNEI. CDR3 region: CASSELAKAQYF. CDR3 nucleotide sequence: TGTGCCAGCAGTGAACTGGCCAAGGCCCAGTACTTC.

This clone was detected only a few times. This chain connects TRBV5-1 to TRBJ2-5; no reliable D call. The ends were cut back, 4 bases at V and 2 bases at J, with 12 bases in the middle. This CDR3 is built from 14 residues. The germline gives CDR1 SGHRS, CDR2 YFSETQ. CDR3 DNA: TGCGCCAGCAGCCCGACGCCGGGTCAAGAGACCCAGTACTTC. This sequence encodes CASSPTPGQETQYF.

V gene TRBV11-2 combines with J gene TRBJ1-2; no clear D. Germline CDR1 SGHAT, CDR2 FQNNGV. The ends were cut back, 3 bases at V and 1 base at J, with 6 bases in the middle. The CDR3 has 13 residues. The CDR3 sequence: CASSFRGNYGYTF. The CDR3 DNA is TGTGCCAGCAGCTTCCGGGGTAACTATGGCTACACCTTC.

V is TRBV11-2 and J is TRBJ1-5; no reliable D call. Deletions cut 5 bases from V and 0 bases from J, with 8 bases between. CDR1 is SGHAT and CDR2 is FQNNGV in the germline V gene. There are 14 residues in the CDR3. CDR3 coding DNA: TGTGCCAGCAGCCTGGACGGTAGCAATCAGCCCCAGCATTTT. Protein product: CASSLDGSNQPQHF. Based on the CDR3 plus reference TRBV11-2 and TRBJ1-5, the full variable domain is EAGVAQSPRYKIIEKRQSVAFWCNPISGHATLYWYQQILGQGPKLLIQFQNNGVVDDSQLPKDRFSAERLKGVDSTLKIQPAKLEDSAVYLCASSLDGSNQPQHFGDGTRLSIL.